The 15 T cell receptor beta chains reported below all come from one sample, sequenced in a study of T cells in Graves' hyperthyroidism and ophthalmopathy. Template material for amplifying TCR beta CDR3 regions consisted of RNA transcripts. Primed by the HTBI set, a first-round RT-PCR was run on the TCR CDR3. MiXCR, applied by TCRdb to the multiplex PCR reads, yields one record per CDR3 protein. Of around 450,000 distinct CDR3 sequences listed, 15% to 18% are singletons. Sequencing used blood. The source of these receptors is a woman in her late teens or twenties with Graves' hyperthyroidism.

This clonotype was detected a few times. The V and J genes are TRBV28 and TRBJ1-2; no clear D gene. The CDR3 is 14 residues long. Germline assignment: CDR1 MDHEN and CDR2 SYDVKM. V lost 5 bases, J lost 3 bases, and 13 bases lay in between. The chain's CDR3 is CASSGVLVDYGYTF. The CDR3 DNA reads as TGTGCCAGCAGTGGGGTTCTCGTCGACTATGGCTACACCTTC.

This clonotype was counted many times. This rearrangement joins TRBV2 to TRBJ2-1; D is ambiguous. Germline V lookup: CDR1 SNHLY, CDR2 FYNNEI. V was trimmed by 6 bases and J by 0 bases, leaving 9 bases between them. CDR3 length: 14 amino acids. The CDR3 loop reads CASSHFGSYNEQFF. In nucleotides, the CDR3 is TGTGCCAGCAGCCACTTTGGCTCCTACAATGAGCAGTTCTTC. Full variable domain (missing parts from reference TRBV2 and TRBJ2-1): EPEVTQTPSHQVTQMGQEVILRCVPISNHLYFYWYRQILGQKVEFLVSFYNNEISEKSEIFDDQFSVERPDGSNFTLKIRSTKLEDSAMYFCASSHFGSYNEQFFGPGTRLTVL.

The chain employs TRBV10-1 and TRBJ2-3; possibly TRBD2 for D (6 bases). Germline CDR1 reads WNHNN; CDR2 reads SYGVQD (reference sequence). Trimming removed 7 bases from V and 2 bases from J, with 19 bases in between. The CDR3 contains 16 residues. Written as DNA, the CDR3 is TGCGCCAGCAATTCATTCAACGGGACTTACACAGATACGCAGTATTTT. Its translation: CASNSFNGTYTDTQYF.

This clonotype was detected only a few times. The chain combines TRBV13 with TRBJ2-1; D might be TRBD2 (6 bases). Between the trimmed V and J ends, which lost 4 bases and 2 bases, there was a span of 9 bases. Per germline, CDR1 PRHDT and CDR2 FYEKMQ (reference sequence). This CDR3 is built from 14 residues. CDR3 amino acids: CASSSPGAYNEQFF. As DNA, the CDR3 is TGTGCCAGCAGCTCTCCGGGAGCCTACAATGAGCAGTTCTTC.

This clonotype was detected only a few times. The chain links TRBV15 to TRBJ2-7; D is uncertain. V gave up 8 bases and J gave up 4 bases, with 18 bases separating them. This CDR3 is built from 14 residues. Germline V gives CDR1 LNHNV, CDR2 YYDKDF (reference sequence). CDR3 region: CATAWQPSQYEQYF. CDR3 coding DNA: TGTGCCACCGCCTGGCAGCCGTCCCAATACGAGCAGTACTTC.

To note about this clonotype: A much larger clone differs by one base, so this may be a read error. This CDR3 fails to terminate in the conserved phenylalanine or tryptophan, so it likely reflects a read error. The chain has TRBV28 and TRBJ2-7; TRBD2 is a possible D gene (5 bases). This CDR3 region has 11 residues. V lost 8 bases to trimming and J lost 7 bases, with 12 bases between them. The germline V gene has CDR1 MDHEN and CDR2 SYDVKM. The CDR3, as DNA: TGTGCCAGCGAAGGACTTATGGAGCAGTACTCC. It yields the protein CASEGLMEQYS.

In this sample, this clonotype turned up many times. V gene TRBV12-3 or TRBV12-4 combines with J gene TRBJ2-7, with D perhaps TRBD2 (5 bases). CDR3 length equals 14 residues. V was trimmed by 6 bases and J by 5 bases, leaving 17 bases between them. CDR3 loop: CASRTIGITNEQYF. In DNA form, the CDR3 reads TGTGCCAGCAGGACGATCGGGATAACCAACGAGCAGTACTTC.

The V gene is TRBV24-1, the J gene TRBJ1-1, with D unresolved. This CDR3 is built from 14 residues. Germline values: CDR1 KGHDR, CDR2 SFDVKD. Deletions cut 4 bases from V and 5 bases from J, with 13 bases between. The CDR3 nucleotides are TGTGCCACCAGTGACTCACACCCGCCGACTGAAGCTTTCTTT. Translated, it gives CATSDSHPPTEAFF.

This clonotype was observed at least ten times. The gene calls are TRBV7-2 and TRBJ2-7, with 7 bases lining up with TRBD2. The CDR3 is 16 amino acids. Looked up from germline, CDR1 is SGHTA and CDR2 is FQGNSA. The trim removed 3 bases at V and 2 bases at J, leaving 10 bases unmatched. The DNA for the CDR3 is TGTGCCAGCAGCTTGGGGGGTAGCGGGCCAACCTACGAGCAGTACTTC. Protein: CASSLGGSGPTYEQYF.

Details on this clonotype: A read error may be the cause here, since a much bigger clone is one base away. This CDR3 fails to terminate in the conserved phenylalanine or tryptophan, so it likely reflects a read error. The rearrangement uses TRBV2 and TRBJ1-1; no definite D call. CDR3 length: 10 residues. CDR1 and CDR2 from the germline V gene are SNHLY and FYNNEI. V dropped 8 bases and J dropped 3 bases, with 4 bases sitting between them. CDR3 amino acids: CASEDTEAFL. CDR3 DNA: TGTGCCAGCGAGGACACTGAAGCTTTCCTT.

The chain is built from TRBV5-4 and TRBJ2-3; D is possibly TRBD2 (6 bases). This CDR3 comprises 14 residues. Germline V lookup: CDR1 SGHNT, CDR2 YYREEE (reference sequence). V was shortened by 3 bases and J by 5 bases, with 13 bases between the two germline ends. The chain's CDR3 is CASSWTGVRDTQYF. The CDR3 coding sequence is TGTGCCAGCAGCTGGACGGGGGTTCGAGATACGCAGTATTTT.

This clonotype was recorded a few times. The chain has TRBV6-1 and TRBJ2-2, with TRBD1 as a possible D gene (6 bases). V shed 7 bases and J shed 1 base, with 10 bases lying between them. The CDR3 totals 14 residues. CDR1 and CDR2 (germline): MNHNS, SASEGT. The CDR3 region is CASIPGQNTGELFF. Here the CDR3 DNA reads TGTGCCAGCATCCCGGGACAGAACACCGGGGAGCTGTTTTTT.

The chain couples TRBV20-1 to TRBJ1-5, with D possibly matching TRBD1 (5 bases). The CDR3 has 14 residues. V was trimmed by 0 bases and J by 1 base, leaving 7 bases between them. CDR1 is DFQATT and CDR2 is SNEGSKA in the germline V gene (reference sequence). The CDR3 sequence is CSARDSGSNQPQHF. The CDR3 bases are TGCAGTGCTAGAGATTCAGGGAGCAATCAGCCCCAGCATTTT.

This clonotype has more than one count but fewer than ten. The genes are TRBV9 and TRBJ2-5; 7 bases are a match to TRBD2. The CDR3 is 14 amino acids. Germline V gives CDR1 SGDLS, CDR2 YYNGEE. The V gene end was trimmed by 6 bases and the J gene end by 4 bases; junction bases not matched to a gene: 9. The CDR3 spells CASNPGTSAETQYF. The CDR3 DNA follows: TGTGCCAGCAACCCAGGTACTAGCGCAGAGACCCAGTACTTC.

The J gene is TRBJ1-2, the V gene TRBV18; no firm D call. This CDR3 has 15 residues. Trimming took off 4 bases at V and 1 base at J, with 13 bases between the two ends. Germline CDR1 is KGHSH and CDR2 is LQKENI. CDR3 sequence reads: CASSRNSDGNYGYTF. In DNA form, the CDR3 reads TGTGCCAGCTCACGCAATTCGGACGGTAACTATGGCTACACCTTC.